Below, one TCR beta chain is given with its context. As yet, its antigen is unknown. These data come from a study of cytomegalovirus exposure and HLA in healthy donors. Notes on the study in general: The study recorded about 160 TCR beta chains that were cytomegalovirus-associated. Confirmation was obtained in vitro that a few CMV-associated chains are specific for CMV antigens.

CDR1 and CDR2 from the germline V gene are MDHEN and SYDVKM. This CDR3 is 15 amino acids long. Germline trimming cut 8 bases from V and 3 bases from J; bases unmatched to any gene: 12. While the first cohort had 650 to 850 subjects, the donors belonged to the separate validation cohort of about 120 subjects. Assay used: immunoSEQ multiplex PCR; TCRdb lists only in-frame clones, some missing. The repertoire consists of around 70,000 clones, with around 90% occurring once and the leading ten covering 3.1%. This receptor was identified in a young man in good health and CMV-seronegative. The chain carries TRBV28 and TRBJ1-1; the match to TRBD1 covers 7 bases. The sequenced material came from PBMCs. Here the CDR3 DNA reads TGTGCCAGCGGGCATGAGGGGGCAGGCCACACTGAAGCTTTCTTT. Translating it yields CASGHEGAGHTEAFF.